A single sample gave rise to the 10 T cell receptor beta chains below, sequenced in a study of OX40 agonist ivuxolimab in advanced cancers. The assay was immunoSEQ multiplex PCR, and TCRdb's table has in-frame clones only and misses some. The repertoire has about 82,000 clones, approximately 90% of them found once; the top ten carry about 7%. The sample in question was CD4+ or CD8+ T cells sorted from blood, obtained in a trial of the OX40 agonist ivuxolimab. Receptors originate from an adult with an advanced solid tumor such as melanoma, head and neck, liver or kidney cancer.

The V and J genes are TRBV5-1 and TRBJ2-7, with TRBD2 identical over 9 bases. Germline V gene sequence: CDR1 SGHRS, CDR2 YFSETQ. Germline trimming cut 0 bases from V and 5 bases from J; bases unmatched to any gene: 12. The CDR3 is made up of 17 amino acids. CDR3 sequence reads: CASSLASSGSPVNEQYF. CDR3 DNA: TGCGCCAGCAGCTTGGCCAGTAGCGGGAGCCCGGTAAACGAGCAGTACTTC.

The V and J genes are TRBV4-2 and TRBJ2-1; 9 nucleotides align to TRBD2. This CDR3 is built from 17 residues. CDR1 is LGHNA and CDR2 is YNFKEQ in the germline V gene. The V and J ends lost 4 bases and 0 bases, in that order; junction bases with no gene match: 7. CDR3 sequence: CASSLREGLASYNEQFF. The CDR3 DNA follows: TGTGCCAGCAGCCTGCGTGAGGGACTAGCCTCCTACAATGAGCAGTTCTTC.

This chain uses TRBV29-1 with TRBJ2-7, with D hard to call. The germline gives CDR1 SQVTM, CDR2 ANQGSEA. V lost 1 base and J 2 bases, leaving 6 bases between the germline ends. This CDR3 has 12 residues. CDR3 DNA: TGCAGCGTTGAAGTCAGCCCCTACGAGCAGTACTTC. Encoded protein: CSVEVSPYEQYF.

The gene calls are TRBV11-3 and TRBJ2-1; 7 nucleotides line up with TRBD2. This CDR3 is built from 15 residues. V lost 4 bases to trimming and J lost 6 bases; unmatched junction nucleotides: 9. Per the germline V gene, CDR1 is SGHNT and CDR2 is YENEEA. The CDR3: CASSSRTGGLNEQFF. In DNA form, the CDR3 reads TGTGCCAGCAGCTCCAGGACGGGAGGTCTCAATGAGCAGTTCTTC.

The chain combines TRBV5-1 with TRBJ2-7; 9 nucleotides agree with TRBD2. The ends lost 2 bases at V and 2 bases at J; junction bases unmatched: 5. From germline, CDR1 is SGHRS and CDR2 YFSETQ. The CDR3 length is 15 residues. CDR3 coding DNA: TGCGCCAGCAGCTTTGAGGCTAGCGGGGCCTACGAGCAGTACTTC. As protein: CASSFEASGAYEQYF.

The gene calls are TRBV6-1 and TRBJ1-4; D is perhaps TRBD1 (5 bases). In germline, CDR1 is MNHNS, CDR2 SASEGT. The CDR3 sequence is 14 residues long. Deletions cut 4 bases from V and 6 bases from J, with 12 bases between. For the CDR3, the DNA is TGTGCCAGCAGTGCCGGGACGGACGATGAAAAACTGTTTTTT. Its protein is CASSAGTDDEKLFF.

V gene TRBV6-6 combines with J gene TRBJ2-5; the D call may be TRBD1 or TRBD2 (5 bases each). This CDR3 spans 14 amino acids. Per germline, CDR1 MNHNY and CDR2 SVGAGI (reference sequence). Between the trimmed V and J ends, which lost 4 bases and 1 base, there was a span of 10 bases. The CDR3 region is CASSLTGLQETQYF. The CDR3, as DNA: TGTGCCAGCAGTTTAACGGGGCTCCAAGAGACCCAGTACTTC.

The rearrangement links TRBV7-2 to TRBJ1-1, with 8 positions matching TRBD1. Germline V gene sequence: CDR1 SGHTA, CDR2 FQGNSA. The CDR3 has 14 amino acids. V was pared by 5 bases and J by 5 bases, with 7 bases of the junction left unmatched. The CDR3 coding sequence is TGTGCCAGCAGCGCGTACAGGGGGAAGACTGAAGCTTTCTTT. It specifies CASSAYRGKTEAFF.

The chain combines TRBV11-2 with TRBJ1-2; a weak D match, TRBD1 (5 bases). The CDR3 loop spans 14 amino acids. CDR1 SGHAT and CDR2 FQNNGV come from the germline V gene. Trimming took off 4 bases at V and 1 base at J, with 10 bases between the two ends. The CDR3 reads CASSSGPSNYGYTF. The CDR3 DNA reads as TGTGCCAGCAGCTCGGGACCGAGTAACTATGGCTACACCTTC.

The rearrangement uses TRBV6-5 and TRBJ1-2; D ambiguous. This CDR3 has 13 residues. Trimming removed 0 bases at V and 7 bases at J, with 9 bases between. The germline V gene has CDR1 MNHEY and CDR2 SVGAGI. In nucleotides, the CDR3 is TGTGCCAGCAGTTACTCGAGCCTGGGTGGCTACACCTTC. Its protein product is CASSYSSLGGYTF.